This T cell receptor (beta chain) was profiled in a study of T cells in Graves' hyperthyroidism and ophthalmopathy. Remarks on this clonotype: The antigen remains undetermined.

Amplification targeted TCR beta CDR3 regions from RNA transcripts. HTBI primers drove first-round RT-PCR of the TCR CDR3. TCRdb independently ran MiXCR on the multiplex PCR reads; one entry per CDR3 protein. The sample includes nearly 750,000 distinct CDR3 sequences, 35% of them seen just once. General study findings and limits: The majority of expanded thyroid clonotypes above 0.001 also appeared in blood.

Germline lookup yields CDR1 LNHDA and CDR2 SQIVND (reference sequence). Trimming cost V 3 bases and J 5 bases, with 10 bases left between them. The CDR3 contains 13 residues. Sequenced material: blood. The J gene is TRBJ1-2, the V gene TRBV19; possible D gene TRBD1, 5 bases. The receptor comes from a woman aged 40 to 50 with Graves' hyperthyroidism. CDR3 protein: CASSIRGEYGYTF. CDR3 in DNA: TGTGCCAGTAGTATCCGGGGGGAGTATGGCTACACCTTC. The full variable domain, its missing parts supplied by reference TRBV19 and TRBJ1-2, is DGGITQSPKYLFRKEGQNVTLSCEQNLNHDAMYWYRQDPGQGLRLIYYSQIVNDFQKGDIAEGYSVSREKKESFPLTVTSAQKNPTAFYLCASSIRGEYGYTFGSGTRLTVV.